One and the same sample provided the 26 T cell receptor beta chains below, sequenced in a study of T cell responses to AZD1222 COVID-19 vaccine. This table comes from immunoSEQ multiplex PCR, and its TCRdb copy is limited to in-frame clones, with some not included. The sample consists of about 88,000 clones, about 89% of them appearing once. Specimen: peripheral blood, collected 28 days after the second AZD1222 dose. These receptors all stem from an adult who received the AZD1222 COVID-19 vaccine.

This sequence joins TRBV7-6 and TRBJ1-1; D is unclear. The germline CDR1 and CDR2 sequences are SGHVS and FNYEAQ. The length of the CDR3 is 14 residues. The V end lost 5 bases, the J end lost 7 bases, and 17 bases lay between the germline ends. Written as DNA, the CDR3 is TGTGCCAGCAGCCCTAGTGGACTGGTCGGTGAAGCTTTCTTT. Its translation is CASSPSGLVGEAFF.

V usage is TRBV5-1 and J usage is TRBJ1-4; 7 positions match TRBD1. Losses at the gene ends were 4 bases for V and 7 bases for J; bases not matched to a gene: 10. Germline V gives CDR1 SGHRS, CDR2 YFSETQ. The CDR3 has 15 amino acids. CDR3 residues: CASSVTGTEGEKLFF. The CDR3 DNA follows: TGCGCCAGCAGCGTAACCGGGACAGAGGGTGAAAAACTGTTTTTT.

V and J are TRBV4-2 and TRBJ2-3; 9 positions agree with TRBD2. The germline gives CDR1 LGHNA, CDR2 YNFKEQ. The CDR3 is 15 residues long. V was pared by 5 bases and J by 1 base, with 4 bases of the junction left unmatched. The CDR3 DNA reads TGTGCCAGCAGCGGCGGGGGGGCGGGCACAGATACGCAGTATTTT. Its protein is CASSGGGAGTDTQYF.

The V gene is TRBV3-1 (or the pseudogene TRBV3-2), the J gene TRBJ1-1, with D hard to call. Trimming took off 1 base at V and 4 bases at J, with 7 bases between the two ends. This CDR3 contains 13 residues. In germline, CDR1 is LGHDT, CDR2 YNNKEL (reference sequence). CDR3 sequence (DNA): TGTGCCAGCAGCCAAGGCCCCTCCACTGAAGCTTTCTTT. Residues: CASSQGPSTEAFF.

The chain combines TRBV9 with TRBJ2-1, with a weak D call TRBD2 (5 bases). Deletions cut 1 base from V and 2 bases from J, with 10 bases between. The CDR3 runs to 15 residues. Germline V gene lookup returns CDR1 SGDLS and CDR2 YYNGEE. The CDR3 DNA reads TGTGCCAGCAGCGTAATGGGAGACCCCTACAATGAGCAGTTCTTC. Amino acids: CASSVMGDPYNEQFF.

V and J are TRBV18 and TRBJ2-2; D is uncertain. Germline V gene data show CDR1 as KGHSH and CDR2 as LQKENI. This CDR3 has 12 residues. The V end was cut by 4 bases, the J end by 4 bases, with 4 bases between. The CDR3 DNA reads TGTGCCAGCTCACTAACCACCGGGGAGCTGTTTTTT. It yields the protein CASSLTTGELFF.

The genes are TRBV20-1 and TRBJ2-7, with 7 nucleotides matching TRBD2. With V trimmed by 3 bases and J by 3 bases, 8 bases remained unmatched. The CDR3 spans 14 residues. Germline lookup yields CDR1 DFQATT and CDR2 SNEGSKA (reference sequence). CDR3 amino acids: CSASGSGPYYEQYF. DNA for the CDR3: TGCAGTGCTAGTGGTAGCGGGCCGTACTACGAGCAGTACTTC.

The genes are TRBV19 and TRBJ2-2; D call uncertain. The CDR3 totals 15 residues. The germline CDR1 and CDR2 sequences are LNHDA and SQIVND (reference sequence). Trimming shortened V by 4 bases and J by 0 bases, and 9 bases separated the two germline ends. CDR3 coding DNA: TGTGCCAGTAGTAAGGGCCGAGCGAACACCGGGGAGCTGTTTTTT. Its protein product is CASSKGRANTGELFF.

The chain couples TRBV27 to TRBJ2-1, with 8 bases fitting TRBD2. V dropped 5 bases and J dropped 9; count of bases not matched to a gene: 12. CDR3 size: 15 residues. Germline CDR1 MNHEY, CDR2 SMNVEV (reference sequence). The CDR3 region has the DNA TGTGCCAGCAGTGAGCTTCTCGGGGGGGCCCGTGAGCAGTTCTTC. Protein: CASSELLGGAREQFF.

The J gene is TRBJ1-2, the V gene TRBV6-1, with a weak D call TRBD1 (6 bases). V was clipped by 1 base and J by 4 bases, with 13 bases between them. The CDR3 has 15 amino acids. CDR1 is MNHNS and CDR2 is SASEGT in the germline V gene. The CDR3 here is CASSEVGRGVYGYTF. For the CDR3, the DNA is TGTGCCAGCAGTGAAGTTGGCAGGGGAGTCTATGGCTACACCTTC.

This chain links TRBV6-1 with TRBJ2-7, with TRBD2 matching over 8 bases. Trimming cost V 3 bases and J 3 bases; bases outside gene matches: 4. The V gene's germline CDR1 is MNHNS and CDR2 SASEGT. The CDR3 spans 14 residues. The CDR3 DNA reads TGTGCCAGCAGTGAGACTCTAGCGGGCTACGAGCAGTACTTC. It codes for CASSETLAGYEQYF.

The rearrangement uses TRBV5-1 and TRBJ2-7, with 8 bases identical to TRBD2. The CDR3 spans 15 residues. Germline V gene sequence: CDR1 SGHRS, CDR2 YFSETQ. V shed 4 bases and J 3 bases; nucleotides not matched to a gene: 9. In DNA, the CDR3 is TGCGCCAGCAGCCCGTCGGGGGGGGTCGGCTACGAGCAGTACTTC. Amino acid sequence: CASSPSGGVGYEQYF.

The chain has TRBV19 and TRBJ2-2, with 8 nucleotides matching TRBD2. The CDR3 contains 16 residues. Germline CDR1 reads LNHDA; CDR2 reads SQIVND (reference sequence). Germline trimming cut 3 bases from V and 1 base from J; bases unmatched to any gene: 4. CDR3 sequence reads: CASSMQRGMNTGELFF. The CDR3 coding sequence is TGTGCCAGTAGTATGCAGCGGGGGATGAACACCGGGGAGCTGTTTTTT.

V is TRBV6-5 and J is TRBJ1-2; D not resolved. The CDR3 sequence is 11 residues long. Germline CDR1 and CDR2: MNHEY and SVGAGI. Trimming shortened V by 3 bases and J by 8 bases, and 7 bases separated the two germline ends. The CDR3 reads CASSYVGGYTF. CDR3 DNA sequence: TGTGCCAGCAGTTATGTCGGGGGCTACACCTTC.

CDR3 DNA: TGCAGCGTTGATGGGCAGAGTTCCTACGAGCAGTACTTC. It translates to CSVDGQSSYEQYF. V usage is TRBV29-1 and J usage is TRBJ2-7; D uncertain. CDR1 is SQVTM and CDR2 is ANQGSEA in the germline V gene. The CDR3 is 13 amino acids. Trimming took 3 bases from V and 1 from J, leaving 10 bases between them.

The chain employs TRBV5-1 and TRBJ2-7; D not resolved. The CDR3 has 17 amino acids. The germline V and J ends were trimmed by 4 bases and 2 bases, with 22 bases remaining between them. Looked up from germline, CDR1 is SGHRS and CDR2 is YFSETQ. The CDR3 coding sequence is TGCGCCAGCAGCCCCAGGTATAGGTCCCGTCCCCCCTACGAGCAGTACTTC. Amino acid sequence: CASSPRYRSRPPYEQYF. Variable domain in full (rest from reference TRBV5-1 and TRBJ2-7): KAGVTQTPRYLIKTRGQQVTLSCSPISGHRSVSWYQQTPGQGLQFLFEYFSETQRNKGNFPGRFSGRQFSNSRSEMNVSTLELGDSALYLCASSPRYRSRPPYEQYFGPGTRLTVT.

The chain combines TRBV12-1 with TRBJ1-6; TRBD1 is the table's D call and was not checked against the DNA. TRBV12-1 is a pseudogene segment. This CDR3 is built from 19 residues. The CDR3, as DNA: TGTGCCAGCAGCTCTCCGGGACAGTCAGGCCAAAACTATAATTCACCCCTCCACTTT. Its translation: CASSSPGQSGQNYNSPLHF.

This chain links TRBV5-1 with TRBJ2-7, with D unclear. The CDR3 consists of 14 residues. The ends were cut back, 5 bases at V and 2 bases at J, with 14 bases in the middle. CDR1 SGHRS and CDR2 YFSETQ come from the germline V gene. The CDR3 here is CASRNQPSTYEQYF. The CDR3 nucleotides read TGCGCCAGCAGAAACCAGCCAAGTACCTACGAGCAGTACTTC.

The CDR3 loop is CASTGQISNQPQHF. The CDR3, as DNA: TGTGCCAGCACGGGACAGATTAGCAATCAGCCCCAGCATTTT. The chain links TRBV19 to TRBJ1-5; 7 bases map to TRBD1. Trimming cost V 9 bases and J 0 bases; bases outside gene matches: 5. The germline V gene has CDR1 LNHDA and CDR2 SQIVND (reference sequence). The CDR3 runs 14 residues.

The table lists this clone with a count of one. The chain has TRBV28 and TRBJ1-2, with 11 bases aligning to TRBD1. The V and J ends lost 6 bases and 7 bases, in that order; junction bases with no gene match: 4. The germline gives CDR1 MDHEN, CDR2 SYDVKM. The CDR3 sequence is 13 residues long. The CDR3 bases are TGTGCCAGCAGACGGACAGGGGGCGGTGGCTACACCTTC. It codes for CASRRTGGGGYTF.

CDR3 DNA: TGCGCCAGCCAGTTGCAGCCTAGCACAGATACGCAGTATTTT. The encoded protein is CASQLQPSTDTQYF. The J gene is TRBJ2-3, the V gene TRBV5-1; D unclear. CDR1 and CDR2 (germline): SGHRS, YFSETQ. With 7 bases removed from V and 0 bases from J, the gap between germline ends came to 12 bases. The CDR3 is 14 residues long.

This rearrangement joins TRBV19 to TRBJ1-5, with 10 bases that match TRBD1. CDR3 length: 17 amino acids. Germline CDR1 LNHDA, CDR2 SQIVND (reference sequence). The J segment lost 4 bases and the V segment lost 3 bases, leaving 9 bases of the junction unmatched. This CDR3 reads CASSMGRTGGLNQPQHF. The DNA of the CDR3 is TGTGCCAGTAGTATGGGTCGGACAGGGGGTCTGAATCAGCCCCAGCATTTT. Variable domain in full (rest from reference TRBV19 and TRBJ1-5): DGGITQSPKYLFRKEGQNVTLSCEQNLNHDAMYWYRQDPGQGLRLIYYSQIVNDFQKGDIAEGYSVSREKKESFPLTVTSAQKNPTAFYLCASSMGRTGGLNQPQHFGDGTRLSIL.

Remarks on this clone: This CDR3 is also generated by other DNA sequences in the sample. CDR3 sequence: CASSEDRHSNQPQHF. The CDR3 DNA follows: TGTGCCAGCAGTGAAGACAGACATAGCAATCAGCCCCAGCATTTT. This rearrangement joins TRBV2 to TRBJ1-5; D uncertain. CDR1 and CDR2 from the germline V gene are SNHLY and FYNNEI. The CDR3 is made up of 15 amino acids. V lost 1 base, J lost 0 bases, and 7 bases lay in between. The full variable domain, its missing parts supplied by reference TRBV2 and TRBJ1-5, is EPEVTQTPSHQVTQMGQEVILRCVPISNHLYFYWYRQILGQKVEFLVSFYNNEISEKSEIFDDQFSVERPDGSNFTLKIRSTKLEDSAMYFCASSEDRHSNQPQHFGDGTRLSIL.

This sequence joins TRBV2 and TRBJ1-1, with D possibly TRBD1 on 5 matching bases. The V and J ends lost 8 bases and 0 bases respectively, with 19 bases between them. The CDR3 length is 16 residues. Germline CDR1 SNHLY, CDR2 FYNNEI. CDR3 sequence reads: CASRGRRGILNTEAFF. For the CDR3, the DNA is TGTGCCAGCCGGGGACGCCGGGGGATCCTGAACACTGAAGCTTTCTTT.

V is TRBV6-6 and J is TRBJ1-6; maybe TRBD1 (6 bases). Germline CDR1 MNHNY, CDR2 SVGAGI (reference sequence). V was shortened by 4 bases and J by 6 bases, with 13 bases between the two germline ends. The CDR3 is made up of 15 amino acids. The CDR3 loop is CASSFTGAINSPLHF. In nucleotides, the CDR3 is TGTGCCAGCAGTTTTACGGGGGCAATTAATTCACCCCTCCACTTT.

V and J are TRBV7-9 and TRBJ1-1, with TRBD1 identical over 10 bases. The CDR3 runs to 14 residues. V shed 5 bases, J shed 4 bases, and the junction held 4 bases outside the gene matches. Germline V gene lookup returns CDR1 SEHNR and CDR2 FQNEAQ (reference sequence). DNA for the CDR3: TGTGCCAGCAGCATGACAGGGGGCGGCACTGAAGCTTTCTTT. It specifies CASSMTGGGTEAFF.